This T cell receptor (beta chain) was obtained from a study of patients and donors after allogeneic stem cell transplantation. TCRdb analysed the RT-PCR reads with MiXCR anew, one entry per CDR3 protein. The table has approximately 170,000 distinct CDR3 sequences, 30% seen once. The TCR was taken from a human donor who was either an allogeneic HSCT recipient or a stem cell or donor lymphocyte infusion donor (not recorded which). It is not recorded whose cells these are; they may come from a transplant donor. Specimen: blood, either unsorted or a sorted T cell fraction (not recorded which).

The CDR3 loop is CASSVATVPYEQYF. The CDR3 DNA reads as TGTGCCAGCAGCGTAGCTACAGTCCCCTACGAGCAGTACTTC. The chain joins TRBV9 to TRBJ2-7, with D hard to call. The CDR3 totals 14 residues. Deletions cut 0 bases from V and 2 bases from J, with 9 bases between. Germline V gives CDR1 SGDLS, CDR2 YYNGEE. Full variable domain (rest looked up from reference TRBV9 and TRBJ2-7): DSGVTQTPKHLITATGQRVTLRCSPRSGDLSVYWYQQSLDQGLQFLIQYYNGEERAKGNILERFSAQQFPDLHSELNLSSLELGDSALYFCASSVATVPYEQYFGPGTRLTVT.